Shown below are 14 T cell receptor beta chains from a single sample sequenced in a study of T cell clonality in common variable immunodeficiency. Sequencing was performed with immunoSEQ multiplex PCR; in TCRdb, only in-frame clones are kept and a portion is missing. The repertoire consists of some 17,000 clones, none detected only once. Notes on the study in general: In common variable immunodeficiency, TCR beta chains reportedly carried fewer deletions and N-nucleotide insertions.

Their antigen targets remain unknown. The material sequenced was peripheral blood mononuclear cells. The receptors were gathered from a human donor with common variable immunodeficiency.

A word on this clone: The read ends 3 residues before the CDR3 terminus; that terminus is restored from the germline J gene. The chain is built from TRBV19 and TRBJ2-5, with 9 nucleotides matching TRBD1. Germline V gene lookup returns CDR1 LNHDA and CDR2 SQIVND (reference sequence). The junction had 5 bases not matched to a gene; V was cut back by 4 bases and J by 5 bases. The CDR3 extends over 14 amino acids. The CDR3 sequence: CASSTQGARETQYF. The covered CDR3 bases are TGTGCCAGTAGTACACAGGGGGCGCGGGAGACC.

This clone has only a few counts. The DNA ends 3 residues before the CDR3 does, and the rest of the CDR3 is filled in from the germline J gene. The rearrangement links TRBV6-1 to TRBJ2-7, with TRBD2 as a possible D gene (6 bases). Per the germline V gene, CDR1 is MNHNS and CDR2 is SASEGT. V was clipped by 2 bases and J by 4 bases, with 12 bases between them. The CDR3 length is 14 residues. Partial CDR3 DNA: TGTGCCAGCAGTGAATATGGAGGGTTGTACGAG. This codes for CASSEYGGLYE. In full, the CDR3 is CASSEYGGLYEQYF.

In regard to this clone: The DNA ends 3 residues before the CDR3 does, and the rest of the CDR3 is filled in from the germline J gene. This sequence joins TRBV5-5 and TRBJ2-3, with D perhaps matching TRBD2 (5 bases). Germline V gene data show CDR1 as SGHKS and CDR2 as YYEKEE (reference sequence). Trimming took 2 bases from V and 6 from J, leaving 10 bases between them. The CDR3 has 13 residues. This chain's CDR3 is CASSFYGGDTQYF. Incomplete CDR3 DNA: TGTGCCAGCAGCTTTTACGGCGGGGATACG.

This clone was counted many times. The read falls 3 residues short of the CDR3 end, and the missing part is taken from the germline J gene. V usage is TRBV7-2 and J usage is TRBJ1-1; D not resolved. CDR3 length equals 11 residues. CDR1 is SGHTA, CDR2 FQGNSA, per germline. Trimming cost V 4 bases and J 6 bases, with 6 bases left between them. The CDR3 reads CASSWRAEAFF. The sequenced CDR3 bases are TGTGCCAGCAGCTGGAGGGCTGAA.

This clone was found a few times. The CDR3 here is CASRRLAGGSTDTQYF. The DNA read from the CDR3 is TGCGCCAGCAGGAGACTAGCGGGGGGCAGCACAGATACG. V and J are TRBV5-1 and TRBJ2-3, with 13 nucleotides matching TRBD2. The missing CDR3 end, 3 residues past where the read stops, is filled in from the germline J gene. With V trimmed by 5 bases and J by 0 bases, 3 bases remained unmatched. Germline V gene lookup returns CDR1 SGHRS and CDR2 YFSETQ. This CDR3 contains 16 residues.

This clone was seen repeatedly, ten times or more. CDR3 amino acids: CASSPAGDTDTQYF. The DNA read from the CDR3 is TGTGCCAGCAGCCCAGCGGGAGACACAGATACG. This chain links TRBV6-2 or TRBV6-3 with TRBJ2-3; the match to TRBD2 covers 8 bases. Coverage ceases 3 residues before the CDR3 finishes, and the germline J gene fills in the end. The CDR3 contains 14 residues. V lost 6 bases to trimming and J lost 2 bases; unmatched junction nucleotides: 4. Germline V gene lookup returns CDR1 MNHEY and CDR2 SVGEGT.

This clone showed up many times. The CDR3 is cut off 3 residues early in the read; its end comes from the germline J gene. The V and J genes are TRBV14 and TRBJ2-7; TRBD1 might be the D (6 bases). Trimming removed 4 bases at V and 1 base at J, with 14 bases between. The germline gives CDR1 SGHDN, CDR2 FVKESK. The CDR3 covers 15 residues. CDR3: CASSPGQTMSYEQYF. The covered CDR3 bases are TGTGCCAGCAGCCCTGGACAGACCATGTCCTACGAG. Drawing the rest from reference TRBV14 and TRBJ2-7, the complete variable domain is EAGVTQFPSHSVIEKGQTVTLRCDPISGHDNLYWYRRVMGKEIKFLLHFVKESKQDESGMPNNRFLAERTGGTYSTLKVQPAELEDSGVYFCASSPGQTMSYEQYFGPGTRLTVT.

This clone has a handful of counts. The read finishes 3 residues shy of the CDR3 end, and the germline J gene is used to complete it. The chain recombines TRBV7-2 with TRBJ2-4; D call uncertain. Germline V gene data show CDR1 as SGHTA and CDR2 as FQGNSA. CDR3 length equals 14 residues. Trimming took 1 base from V and 0 from J, leaving 4 bases between them. Incomplete CDR3 DNA: TGTGCCAGCAGCTTAGTTATAGCCAAAAACATT. Protein sequence: CASSLVIAKNI. The CDR3 in its entirety is CASSLVIAKNIQYF.

This clone has only a few counts. Read sequence stops 3 residues before the CDR3 end, and the germline J gene provides the missing end. The chain has TRBV18 and TRBJ1-6; D is perhaps TRBD1 (6 bases). Germline-derived CDR1 and CDR2 are KGHSH and LQKENI. V shed 3 bases and J shed 6 bases, with 18 bases lying between them. The CDR3 totals 17 residues. The DNA read from the CDR3 is TGTGCCAGCTCACCGGGAACAAGGACAGATCCTAATTCACCC. It encodes CASSPGTRTDPNSP. The whole CDR3 sequence is CASSPGTRTDPNSPLHF.

The CDR3 DNA, read in part, is TGTGCCAGCAGCAGATCGGGACAGGCTCTATTGAACACTGAA. This codes for CASSRSGQALLNTE. The entire CDR3 protein is CASSRSGQALLNTEAFF. This sequence joins TRBV2 and TRBJ1-1; 8 nucleotides agree with TRBD1. The read ends 3 residues shy of where the CDR3 ends; the end is completed using the germline J gene. This CDR3 is 17 amino acids long. The germline V gene encodes CDR1 SNHLY and CDR2 FYNNEI. V lost 6 bases to trimming and J lost 0 bases; unmatched junction nucleotides: 12. Full variable domain (rest looked up from reference TRBV2 and TRBJ1-1): EPEVTQTPSHQVTQMGQEVILRCVPISNHLYFYWYRQILGQKVEFLVSFYNNEISEKSEIFDDQFSVERPDGSNFTLKIRSTKLEDSAMYFCASSRSGQALLNTEAFFGQGTRLTVV.

A few counts support this clone. The read ends 3 residues before the CDR3 terminus; that terminus is restored from the germline J gene. V usage is TRBV18 and J usage is TRBJ2-6, with TRBD2 matching 12 bases. The CDR3 has 20 amino acids. Per germline, CDR1 KGHSH and CDR2 LQKENI. Unmatched junction bases numbered 11, after V lost 3 bases and J lost 2 bases. The CDR3 sequence is CASSPLGVGLAGTGANVLTF. Incomplete CDR3 DNA: TGTGCCAGCTCACCCCTCGGGGTGGGACTAGCGGGCACTGGGGCCAACGTC.

The table lists this clone with a few counts. The CDR3 goes on 3 residues after the read ends, and that part is filled in from the germline J gene. The chain has TRBV2 and TRBJ1-2; 7 bases align to TRBD1. This CDR3 is built from 15 residues. Germline V gene data show CDR1 as SNHLY and CDR2 as FYNNEI. Unmatched junction bases numbered 12, after V lost 7 bases and J lost 4 bases. Here the CDR3 reads CASMGTGALGYGYTF. Partial CDR3 DNA: TGTGCCAGCATGGGAACAGGGGCTCTCGGCTATGGC.

This clone was observed a few times. The CDR3 sequence: CASSGGVGGTDTQYF. Incomplete CDR3 DNA: TGTGCCAGCAGTGGAGGGGTGGGAGGCACAGATACG. The chain combines TRBV2 with TRBJ2-3; D tentatively reads TRBD1 or TRBD2 (5 bases each). The DNA ends 3 residues before the CDR3 does, and the rest of the CDR3 is filled in from the germline J gene. The CDR3 is made up of 15 amino acids. Germline CDR1 is SNHLY and CDR2 is FYNNEI. Trimming removed 4 bases at V and 1 base at J, with 12 bases between.

This clone was observed many times. The read falls 3 residues short of the CDR3 end, and the missing part is taken from the germline J gene. The rearrangement joins TRBV7-9 to TRBJ2-7; maybe TRBD1 (5 bases). Per germline, CDR1 SEHNR and CDR2 FQNEAQ (reference sequence). The V end lost 5 bases, the J end lost 0 bases, and 14 bases lay between the germline ends. The CDR3 has 15 residues. The covered CDR3 bases are TGTGCCAGCAGCGACCTCAGGGTACTCTCCTACGAG. Amino acids: CASSDLRVLSYE. From start to end, the CDR3 is CASSDLRVLSYEQYF.